Sequencing of this T cell receptor beta chain was carried out in a study of graft-versus-host responses after intestinal transplantation. Study results and caveats: With peak circulating GvH clone levels came an association with early post-transplant HvG declines.

Assay used: immunoSEQ multiplex PCR; TCRdb lists only in-frame clones, some missing. The table includes some 97,000 clones, 87% detected once. Germline V gene data show CDR1 as SGHRS and CDR2 as YFSETQ. CDR3 length: 17 residues. Trimming shortened V by 2 bases and J by 7 bases, and 25 bases separated the two germline ends. A word on this clone: Its antigen remains unknown.

The material was unstimulated CD4+ T cells sorted from spleen or lymph node cells, obtained before transplant. The origin of this receptor is a human donor who was the organ donor for an intestinal transplant. This chain joins TRBV5-1 and TRBJ2-7; D may match TRBD1 or TRBD2 (6 bases each). CDR3 sequence (DNA): TGCGCCAGCAGCTTTAGGGGAAGGGGGGTACCGCCGGAGGAGCAGTACTTC. This sequence encodes CASSFRGRGVPPEEQYF.